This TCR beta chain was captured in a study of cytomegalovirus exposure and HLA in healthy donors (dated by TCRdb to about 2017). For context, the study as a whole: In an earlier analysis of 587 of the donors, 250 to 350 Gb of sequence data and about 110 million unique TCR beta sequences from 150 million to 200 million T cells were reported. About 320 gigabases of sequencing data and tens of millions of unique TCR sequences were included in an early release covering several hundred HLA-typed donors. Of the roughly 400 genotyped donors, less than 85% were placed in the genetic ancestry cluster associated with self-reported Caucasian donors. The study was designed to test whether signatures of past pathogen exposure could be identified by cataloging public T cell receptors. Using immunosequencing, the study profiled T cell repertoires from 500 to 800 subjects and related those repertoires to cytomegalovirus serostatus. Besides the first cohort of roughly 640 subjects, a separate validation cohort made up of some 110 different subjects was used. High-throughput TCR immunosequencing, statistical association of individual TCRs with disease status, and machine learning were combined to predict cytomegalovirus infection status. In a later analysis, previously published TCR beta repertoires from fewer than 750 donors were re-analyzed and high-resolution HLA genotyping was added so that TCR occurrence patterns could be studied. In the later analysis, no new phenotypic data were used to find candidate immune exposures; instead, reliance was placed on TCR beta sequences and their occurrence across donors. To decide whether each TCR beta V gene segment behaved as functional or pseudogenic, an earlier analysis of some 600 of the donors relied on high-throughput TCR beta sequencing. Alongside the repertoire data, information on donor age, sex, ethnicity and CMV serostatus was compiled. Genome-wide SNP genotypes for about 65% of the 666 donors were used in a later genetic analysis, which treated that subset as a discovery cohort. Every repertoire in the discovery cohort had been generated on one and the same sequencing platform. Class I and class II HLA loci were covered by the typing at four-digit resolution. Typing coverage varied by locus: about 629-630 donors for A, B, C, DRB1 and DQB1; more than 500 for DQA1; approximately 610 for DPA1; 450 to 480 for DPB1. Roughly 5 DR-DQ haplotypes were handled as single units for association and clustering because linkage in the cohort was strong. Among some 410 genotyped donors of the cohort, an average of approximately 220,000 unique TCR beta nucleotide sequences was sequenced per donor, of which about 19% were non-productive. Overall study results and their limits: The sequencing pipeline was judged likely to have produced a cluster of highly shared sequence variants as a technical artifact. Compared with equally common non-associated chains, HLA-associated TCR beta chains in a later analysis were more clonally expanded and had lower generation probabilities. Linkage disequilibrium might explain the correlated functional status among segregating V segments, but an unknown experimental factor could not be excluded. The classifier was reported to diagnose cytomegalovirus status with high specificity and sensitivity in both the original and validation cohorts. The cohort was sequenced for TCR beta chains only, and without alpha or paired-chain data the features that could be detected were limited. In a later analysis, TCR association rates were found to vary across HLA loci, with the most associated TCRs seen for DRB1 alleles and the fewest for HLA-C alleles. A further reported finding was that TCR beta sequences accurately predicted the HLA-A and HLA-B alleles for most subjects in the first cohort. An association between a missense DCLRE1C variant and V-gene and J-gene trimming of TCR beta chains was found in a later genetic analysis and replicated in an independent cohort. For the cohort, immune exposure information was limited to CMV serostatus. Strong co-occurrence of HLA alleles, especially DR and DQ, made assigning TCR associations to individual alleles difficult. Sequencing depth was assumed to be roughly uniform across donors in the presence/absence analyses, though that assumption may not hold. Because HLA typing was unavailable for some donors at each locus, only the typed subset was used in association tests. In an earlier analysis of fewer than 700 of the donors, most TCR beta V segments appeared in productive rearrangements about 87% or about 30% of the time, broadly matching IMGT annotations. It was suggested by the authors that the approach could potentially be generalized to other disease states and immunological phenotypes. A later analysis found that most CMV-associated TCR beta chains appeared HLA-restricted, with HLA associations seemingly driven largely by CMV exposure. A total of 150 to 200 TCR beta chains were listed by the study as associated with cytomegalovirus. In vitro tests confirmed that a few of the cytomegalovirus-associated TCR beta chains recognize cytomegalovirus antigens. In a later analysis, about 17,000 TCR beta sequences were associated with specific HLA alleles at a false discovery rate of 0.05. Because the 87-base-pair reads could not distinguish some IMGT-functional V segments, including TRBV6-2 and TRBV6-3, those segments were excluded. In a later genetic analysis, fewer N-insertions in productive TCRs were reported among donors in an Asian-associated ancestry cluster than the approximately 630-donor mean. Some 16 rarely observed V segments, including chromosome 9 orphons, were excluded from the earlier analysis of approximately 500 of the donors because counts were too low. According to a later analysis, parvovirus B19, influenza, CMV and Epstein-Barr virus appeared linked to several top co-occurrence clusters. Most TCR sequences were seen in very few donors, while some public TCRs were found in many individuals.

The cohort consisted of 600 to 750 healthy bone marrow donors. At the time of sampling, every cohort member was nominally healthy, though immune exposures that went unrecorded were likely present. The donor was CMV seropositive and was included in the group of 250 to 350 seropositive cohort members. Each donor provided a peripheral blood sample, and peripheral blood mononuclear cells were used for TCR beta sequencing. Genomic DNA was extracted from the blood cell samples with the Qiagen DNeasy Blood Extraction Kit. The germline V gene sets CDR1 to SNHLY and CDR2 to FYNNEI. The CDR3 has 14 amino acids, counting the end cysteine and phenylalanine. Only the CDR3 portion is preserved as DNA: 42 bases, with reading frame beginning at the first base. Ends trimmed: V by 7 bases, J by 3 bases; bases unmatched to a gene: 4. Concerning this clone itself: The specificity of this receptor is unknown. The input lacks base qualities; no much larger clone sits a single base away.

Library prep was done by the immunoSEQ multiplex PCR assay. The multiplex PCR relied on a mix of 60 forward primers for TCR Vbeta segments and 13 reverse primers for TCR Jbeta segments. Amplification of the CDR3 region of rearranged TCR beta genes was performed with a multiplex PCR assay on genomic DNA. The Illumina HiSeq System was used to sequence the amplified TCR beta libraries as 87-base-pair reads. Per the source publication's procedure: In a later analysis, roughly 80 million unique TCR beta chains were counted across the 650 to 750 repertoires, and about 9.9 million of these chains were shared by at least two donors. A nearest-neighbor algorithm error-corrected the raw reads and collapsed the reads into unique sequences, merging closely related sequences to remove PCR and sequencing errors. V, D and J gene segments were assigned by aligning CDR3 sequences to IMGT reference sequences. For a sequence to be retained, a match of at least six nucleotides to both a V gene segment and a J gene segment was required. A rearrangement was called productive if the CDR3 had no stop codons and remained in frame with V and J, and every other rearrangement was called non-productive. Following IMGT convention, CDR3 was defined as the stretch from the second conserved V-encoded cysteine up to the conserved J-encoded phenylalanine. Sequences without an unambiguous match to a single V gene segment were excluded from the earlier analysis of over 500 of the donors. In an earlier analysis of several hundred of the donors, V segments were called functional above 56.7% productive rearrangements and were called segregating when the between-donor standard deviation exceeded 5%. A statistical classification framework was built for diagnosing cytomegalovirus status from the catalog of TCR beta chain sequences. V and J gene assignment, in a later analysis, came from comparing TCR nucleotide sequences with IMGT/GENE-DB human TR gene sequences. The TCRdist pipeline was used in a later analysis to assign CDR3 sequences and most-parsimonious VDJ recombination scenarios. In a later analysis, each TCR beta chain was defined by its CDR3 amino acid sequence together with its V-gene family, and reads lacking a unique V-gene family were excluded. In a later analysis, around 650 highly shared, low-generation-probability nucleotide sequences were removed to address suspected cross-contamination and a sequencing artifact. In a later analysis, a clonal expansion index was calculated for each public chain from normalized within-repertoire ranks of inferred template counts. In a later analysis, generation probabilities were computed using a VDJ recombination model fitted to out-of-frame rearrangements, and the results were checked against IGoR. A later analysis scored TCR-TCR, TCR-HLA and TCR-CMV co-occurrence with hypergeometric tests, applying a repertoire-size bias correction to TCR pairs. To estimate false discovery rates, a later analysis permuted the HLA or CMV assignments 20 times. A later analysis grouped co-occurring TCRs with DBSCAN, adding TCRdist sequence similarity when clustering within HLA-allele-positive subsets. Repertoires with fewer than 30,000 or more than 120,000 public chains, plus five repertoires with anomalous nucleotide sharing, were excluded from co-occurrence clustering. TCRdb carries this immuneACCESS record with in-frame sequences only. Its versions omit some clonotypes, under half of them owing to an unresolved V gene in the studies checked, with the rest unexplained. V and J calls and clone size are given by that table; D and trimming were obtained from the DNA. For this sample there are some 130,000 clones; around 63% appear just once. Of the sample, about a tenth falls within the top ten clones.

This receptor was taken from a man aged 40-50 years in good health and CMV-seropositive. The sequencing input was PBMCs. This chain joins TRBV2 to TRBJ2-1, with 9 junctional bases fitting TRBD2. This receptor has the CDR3 CASKGREGYNEQFF. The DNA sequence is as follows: TGTGCCAGCAAAGGGCGGGAGGGCTACAATGAGCAGTTCTTC.